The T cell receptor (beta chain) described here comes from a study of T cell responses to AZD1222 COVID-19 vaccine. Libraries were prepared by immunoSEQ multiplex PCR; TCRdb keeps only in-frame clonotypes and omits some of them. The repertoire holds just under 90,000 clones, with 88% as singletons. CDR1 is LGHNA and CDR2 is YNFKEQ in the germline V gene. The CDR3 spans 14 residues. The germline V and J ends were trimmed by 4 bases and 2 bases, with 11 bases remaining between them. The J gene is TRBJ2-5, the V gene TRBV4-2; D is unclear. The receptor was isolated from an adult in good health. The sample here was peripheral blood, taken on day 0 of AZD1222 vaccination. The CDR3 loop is CASSLSAQQETQYF. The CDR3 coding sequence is TGTGCCAGCAGCCTCTCGGCACAACAAGAGACCCAGTACTTC.